The 22 T cell receptor beta chains presented below share a single source sample, sequenced in a study of T-cell reconstitution after alpha-beta-depleted transplantation in children. The TCRbeta library incorporated unique molecular identifiers. From the PCR reads, TCRdb called clonotypes with MiXCR, one entry per CDR3 protein. The sample has hundreds of thousands of distinct CDR3 sequences; 10% are singletons. The sample was PBMCs from the stem cell graft donor, taken from the stem cell graft. All receptors come from a human donor who donated a stem cell graft to a child with acute myeloid leukemia.

CDR3 sequence: CASSLRRQGASDTQYF. In nucleotides, the CDR3 is TGTGCCAGCAGCTTACGCCGGCAGGGAGCCTCAGATACGCAGTATTTT. J is TRBJ2-3 and V is TRBV7-2, with D perhaps TRBD1 or TRBD2 (5 bases each). The CDR3 length is 16 residues. V dropped 2 bases and J dropped 4 bases, with 16 bases sitting between them. Germline V gene sequence: CDR1 SGHTA, CDR2 FQGNSA. Together with reference TRBV7-2 and TRBJ2-3, the CDR3 gives the full variable domain: GAGVSQSPSNKVTEKGKDVELRCDPISGHTALYWYRQSLGQGLEFLIYFQGNSAPDKSGLPSDRFSAERTGGSVSTLTIQRTQQEDSAVYLCASSLRRQGASDTQYFGPGTRLTVL.

This clonotype was detected only a few times. The chain uses TRBV28 and TRBJ1-2, with 7 bases matching TRBD1. V shed 5 bases, J shed 8 bases, and the junction held 11 bases outside the gene matches. This CDR3 comprises 14 residues. Germline-derived CDR1 and CDR2 are MDHEN and SYDVKM. The CDR3 here is CASSQSPTGEGYTF. CDR3 DNA sequence: TGTGCCAGCAGTCAATCGCCAACAGGGGAGGGCTACACCTTC.

This clonotype turned up a few times. The CDR3 nucleotides read TGTGCCAGCAGCCCTCTCGGGGGCGGTATGGGCAATCAGCCCCAGCATTTT. It yields the protein CASSPLGGGMGNQPQHF. V and J are TRBV6-2 or TRBV6-3 and TRBJ1-5; a weak D match, TRBD1 (6 bases). The CDR3 is 17 amino acids. The ends were cut back, 6 bases at V and 2 bases at J, with 20 bases in the middle. The germline CDR1 and CDR2 sequences are MNHEY and SVGEGT.

This clonotype has ten or more counts. The genes are TRBV5-8 and TRBJ2-1; D is ambiguous. In germline, CDR1 is SGHTS, CDR2 YDEGEE. The V gene lost 3 bases and the J gene lost 2 bases, with 9 bases spanning the gap. This CDR3 has 14 residues. CDR3 DNA: TGTGCCAGCAGCTCCGAAGGGACCTACAATGAGCAGTTCTTC. Amino acids: CASSSEGTYNEQFF.

This clonotype has more than one count but fewer than ten. The chain carries TRBV15 and TRBJ2-7; 15 bases are a match to TRBD2. Germline V lookup: CDR1 LNHNV, CDR2 YYDKDF (reference sequence). J gave up 0 bases and V 3 bases, and 9 bases lay outside the gene matches. CDR3 length equals 19 residues. CDR3 amino acids: CATSSLPGLAGGSSYEQYF. CDR3 bases: TGTGCCACCAGCAGCCTACCGGGACTAGCGGGAGGATCCTCCTACGAGCAGTACTTC.

This clonotype was picked up many times. The genes are TRBV29-1 and TRBJ2-5, with TRBD2 identical over 11 bases. There are 12 residues in the CDR3. CDR1 and CDR2 (germline): SQVTM, ANQGSEA. Losses at the gene ends were 6 bases for V and 4 bases for J; bases not matched to a gene: 1. CDR3 coding DNA: TGCAGCGTCGGACTAGCGGGAGAGACCCAGTACTTC. Translating gives CSVGLAGETQYF.

V and J are TRBV29-1 and TRBJ2-1; 13 bases fit TRBD2. The V and J ends lost 8 bases and 1 base, in that order; junction bases with no gene match: 5. In germline, CDR1 is SQVTM, CDR2 ANQGSEA. The CDR3 spans 15 residues. The CDR3 DNA is TGCAGCACTAGACTAGCGGGAGGATCCTACAATGAGCAGTTCTTC. The encoded protein is CSTRLAGGSYNEQFF.

This clonotype appeared a few times. The rearrangement links TRBV9 to TRBJ2-3; unclear D gene. Deletions cut 4 bases from V and 2 bases from J, with 14 bases between. The V gene's germline CDR1 is SGDLS and CDR2 YYNGEE. This CDR3 comprises 15 residues. The CDR3 region has the DNA TGTGCCAGCAGCACCCGCGTACAGTCCACAGATACGCAGTATTTT. Translation: CASSTRVQSTDTQYF.

In its sample, this clonotype was seen many times. This chain links TRBV7-3 with TRBJ2-3, with D tentatively TRBD1 or TRBD2 (5 bases each). CDR3 length: 13 residues. Germline V CDR1 and CDR2: SGHTA, FQGTGA. Trimming took 5 bases from V and 14 from J, leaving 20 bases between them. For the CDR3, the DNA is TGTGCCAGCAGCCGGGACGGCTCCGGTTCTACGTATTTT. Its translation: CASSRDGSGSTYF.

The CDR3 region is CASSQDLPGASEYEQFF. In DNA form, the CDR3 reads TGCGCCAGCAGCCAAGATTTGCCCGGGGCTAGCGAATATGAGCAGTTCTTC. The chain employs TRBV4-3 and TRBJ2-1; a possible D gene is TRBD2 (6 bases). The CDR3 is made up of 17 amino acids. V dropped 0 bases and J dropped 8 bases, with 20 bases sitting between them. Germline CDR1 and CDR2: LGHNA and YSLEER.

This clonotype has just a few counts. In DNA, the CDR3 is TGTGCCACCAGCAACAGGGCCTACGAGCAGTACTTC. This encodes CATSNRAYEQYF. The V gene is TRBV15, the J gene TRBJ2-7; a possible D gene is TRBD1 (6 bases). The CDR3 is 12 residues long. V was clipped by 4 bases and J by 2 bases, with 6 bases between them. CDR1 LNHNV and CDR2 YYDKDF come from the germline V gene (reference sequence).

This clonotype occurred many times. J is TRBJ2-1 and V is TRBV24-1; 13 positions match TRBD2. V lost 6 bases, J lost 8 bases, and 6 bases stayed unmatched. CDR1 is KGHDR, CDR2 SFDVKD, per germline. CDR3 length: 15 residues. The CDR3 nucleotides read TGTGCCACCAGTCCGGGACTAGCGGGAATTTATGAGCAGTTCTTC. This sequence encodes CATSPGLAGIYEQFF.

The V gene is TRBV9, the J gene TRBJ2-3, with D perhaps TRBD2 (6 bases). Trimming removed 4 bases at V and 0 bases at J, with 12 bases between. The CDR3 is 15 amino acids. The germline V gene encodes CDR1 SGDLS and CDR2 YYNGEE. CDR3 residues: CASSPIAASTDTQYF. The CDR3 coding sequence is TGTGCCAGCAGCCCAATAGCGGCTAGCACAGATACGCAGTATTTT.

As DNA, the CDR3 is TGCAGTGCTAGAGATAGGTCGGGGGGCCCCTATGGCTACACCTTC. This encodes CSARDRSGGPYGYTF. The chain combines TRBV20-1 with TRBJ1-2; possible D gene TRBD1, 6 bases. Germline CDR1 and CDR2: DFQATT and SNEGSKA (reference sequence). V lost 0 bases and J lost 4, with 15 bases in between. CDR3 length equals 15 residues.

The V call is TRBV12-3 or TRBV12-4, the J call TRBJ1-3; possibly TRBD1 for D (5 bases). Trimming took 5 bases from V and 14 from J, leaving 19 bases between them. The length of the CDR3 is 13 residues. As DNA, the CDR3 is TGTGCCAGCAGTACCCGGACACTGGGATTTTTATATTTT. The encoded protein is CASSTRTLGFLYF.

CDR3 in DNA: TGTGCCAGCAGGCGGACTAGCGGAGTTAGCTCCTACGAGCAGTACTTC. This gives the protein CASRRTSGVSSYEQYF. The chain uses TRBV6-2 or TRBV6-3 and TRBJ2-7, with 10 bases that match TRBD2. V gave up 6 bases and J gave up 0 bases; unmatched junction bases: 8. CDR3 length equals 16 residues. In germline, CDR1 is MNHEY, CDR2 SVGEGT.

This clonotype was counted ten times or more. The V call is TRBV5-1, the J call TRBJ2-1; tentative D call: TRBD2 (6 bases). The germline V gene encodes CDR1 SGHRS and CDR2 YFSETQ. V was pared by 0 bases and J by 3 bases, with 10 bases between. The length of the CDR3 is 15 residues. CDR3 coding DNA: TGCGCCAGCAGCTTGGGGGGGACTCACTACAATGAGCAGTTCTTC. It codes for CASSLGGTHYNEQFF. The full variable domain, its missing parts supplied by reference TRBV5-1 and TRBJ2-1, is KAGVTQTPRYLIKTRGQQVTLSCSPISGHRSVSWYQQTPGQGLQFLFEYFSETQRNKGNFPGRFSGRQFSNSRSEMNVSTLELGDSALYLCASSLGGTHYNEQFFGPGTRLTVL.

This clonotype came up a few times. The rearrangement uses TRBV25-1 and TRBJ2-2; TRBD2 matches 7 bases. Losses at the gene ends were 7 bases for V and 0 bases for J; bases not matched to a gene: 8. This CDR3 has 16 amino acids. Germline CDR1 and CDR2: MGHDK and SYGVNS. The DNA of the CDR3 is TGTGCCAGCACTAGGGAGCGGGGATCGAACACCGGGGAGCTGTTTTTT. Translated, it gives CASTRERGSNTGELFF.

This clonotype was observed a few times. The rearrangement links TRBV6-1 to TRBJ1-2, with 7 bases aligning to TRBD1. In germline, CDR1 is MNHNS, CDR2 SASEGT. Germline trimming cut 6 bases from V and 5 bases from J; bases unmatched to any gene: 6. This CDR3 is built from 13 residues. The CDR3 DNA sequence: TGTGCCAGCAGCTCAAGACAGGGTTATGGCTACACCTTC. Its translation: CASSSRQGYGYTF.

Many counts were recorded for this clonotype. This chain connects TRBV6-5 to TRBJ2-7, with a tentative D call TRBD1 (5 bases). CDR1 and CDR2 (germline): MNHEY, SVGAGI. Trimming took off 4 bases at V and 7 bases at J, with 17 bases between the two ends. This CDR3 has 14 residues. The chain's CDR3 is CASSSPTTAWEQYF. The CDR3 bases are TGTGCCAGCAGTTCCCCTACGACAGCTTGGGAGCAGTACTTC.

The DNA of the CDR3 is TGTGCCTGGAGCCCGGTGGGTACTGAAGCTTTCTTT. This gives the protein CAWSPVGTEAFF. The chain is built from TRBV30 and TRBJ1-1; D not resolved. V lost 3 bases, J lost 5 bases, and 10 bases lay in between. The CDR3 runs to 12 residues. CDR1 GTSNPN and CDR2 SVGIG come from the germline V gene (reference sequence).

About this clonotype: At one end the junction does not follow the germline gene, possibly because of a read error. V and J are TRBV5-1 and TRBJ2-7; D may be TRBD1 (5 bases). This CDR3 is built from 11 residues. Germline V gives CDR1 SGHRS, CDR2 YFSETQ. The CDR3, as DNA: TGCGTCAGCAGCCGAAGGGGCGAGCAGTACTTC. Translated: CVSSRRGEQYF.